This T cell receptor beta chain was found in a study of T cell responses to AZD1222 COVID-19 vaccine. The overall study: Second-dose recipients at about 4 or about 12 weeks were treated as one pooled group.

With regard to this clone: Antigen unknown.

Data came from immunoSEQ multiplex PCR; TCRdb stores just in-frame clones and leaves some out. Of about 120,000 clones in the sample, just over 85% were seen once. Study findings and constraints: Two AZD1222 administrations were followed by greater Spike-specific TCR breadth and depth. The study identified only a handful of AZD1222 recipients as seropositive at baseline. Epitopes outside B.1.351 and B.1.1.7 mutated regions reportedly drew nearly half of spike TCRs.

Trimming removed 0 bases from V and 3 bases from J; junction bases left unmatched: 8. This CDR3 region has 19 residues. Germline V gene data show CDR1 as LGHNA and CDR2 as YNFKEQ. The sequencing used peripheral blood, collected on day 0 of AZD1222 vaccination. The origin of this receptor is an adult in good health. The chain joins TRBV4-2 to TRBJ1-4, with 12 bases that match TRBD1. The CDR3 DNA follows: TGTGCCAGCAGCCAAGAATCCGGGACAGGGGGCAGGGCTAATGAAAAACTGTTTTTT. It yields the protein CASSQESGTGGRANEKLFF.